The source of this TCR beta chain is a study of blood T cells in healthy people across ages. Study background: Roughly one uniquely barcoded beta molecule per two T cells was captured.

In its sample, this clonotype was seen a few times. The antigen remains undetermined. Regarding the study as a whole: Long-lived donors had more naive CD4+ cells and higher diversity than aged donors.

From germline, CDR1 is DFQATT and CDR2 SNEGSKA (reference sequence). This CDR3 contains 17 residues. Primers used in a second PCR of roughly 7 to 12 cycles were a sample-barcoded 5' primer and a J-beta primer mix. Each cDNA molecule was tagged by a template-switch adaptor with 12 random nucleotides. MiXCR was run by TCRdb on the 5' RACE reads, yielding one entry per CDR3 protein. The sample consists of around 1,700,000 distinct CDR3 sequences, under 30% of them appearing once. The sequence was collected from a woman aged 25-40 years in good health. The source material was blood. The chain carries TRBV20-1 and TRBJ2-1; TRBD2 agrees at 11 bases. The end of the DNA aligns better with TRBJ2-7, so the J call may be wrong. The CDR3 sequence: CSALGLAGGSSYNEQYF. CDR3 coding DNA: TGCAGTGCCTTAGGGCTAGCGGGAGGTTCCTCCTACAATGAGCAGTACTTC.